Each of the 20 T cell receptor beta chains below was sequenced from the same sample in a study of cytomegalovirus exposure and HLA in healthy donors. PCR used 60 Vbeta primers and 13 Jbeta primers. Assay: immunoSEQ multiplex PCR; the TCRdb copy retains only in-frame clones and omits some. The sample has 200,000 to 250,000 clones, more than 85% seen once; the top ten hold less than 1.2%. Sequenced: PBMCs. These receptors were taken from a woman younger than 30 in good health and CMV-seronegative.

The J gene is TRBJ1-5, the V gene TRBV19; no clear D gene. The CDR3 sequence is 13 residues long. Germline CDR1 is LNHDA and CDR2 is SQIVND (reference sequence). V lost 1 base, J lost 4 bases, and 5 bases lay in between. CDR3 sequence: CASSIATNQPQHF. The DNA of the CDR3 is TGTGCCAGTAGTATAGCCACAAATCAGCCCCAGCATTTT.

The chain employs TRBV5-1 and TRBJ1-2; 7 bases map to TRBD1. Germline assignment: CDR1 SGHRS and CDR2 YFSETQ. V lost 4 bases to trimming and J lost 6 bases; unmatched junction nucleotides: 6. The CDR3 loop spans 13 amino acids. CDR3: CASSLPQGDGYTF. The DNA of the CDR3 is TGCGCCAGCAGCCTCCCCCAGGGGGATGGCTACACCTTC.

This chain links TRBV6-6 with TRBJ1-5, with TRBD1 as a possible D gene (5 bases). Deletions cut 0 bases from V and 2 bases from J, with 11 bases between. The CDR3 has 16 amino acids. In germline, CDR1 is MNHNY, CDR2 SVGAGI (reference sequence). For the CDR3, the DNA is TGTGCCAGCAGTTACTCAACAGGTTGGGGCAATCAGCCCCAGCATTTT. Encoded protein: CASSYSTGWGNQPQHF.

This sequence joins TRBV19 and TRBJ1-3; possibly TRBD1 for D (5 bases). CDR1 LNHDA and CDR2 SQIVND come from the germline V gene (reference sequence). Trimming cost V 3 bases and J 0 bases, with 15 bases left between them. This CDR3 is built from 17 residues. The CDR3 sequence is CASSIEAGGSSGNTIYF. The DNA for the CDR3 is TGTGCCAGTAGTATTGAAGCTGGGGGGAGCTCTGGAAACACCATATATTTT. The full variable domain, rest sourced from reference TRBV19 and TRBJ1-3, is DGGITQSPKYLFRKEGQNVTLSCEQNLNHDAMYWYRQDPGQGLRLIYYSQIVNDFQKGDIAEGYSVSREKKESFPLTVTSAQKNPTAFYLCASSIEAGGSSGNTIYFGEGSWLTVV.

Comment on this clone: A read error may account for a junction end that differs from germline. The CDR3 DNA is TGTTCCAGCGCAGGTTGGTACGAGCAGTACTTC. This gives the protein CSSAGWYEQYF. V is TRBV7-9 and J is TRBJ2-7; D gene unclear. In germline, CDR1 is SEHNR, CDR2 FQNEAQ (reference sequence). The CDR3 runs 11 residues.

The chain recombines TRBV7-9 with TRBJ1-4, with D maybe TRBD1 (5 bases). The V and J ends lost 6 bases and 4 bases respectively, with 21 bases between them. The CDR3 consists of 17 residues. Per the germline V gene, CDR1 is SEHNR and CDR2 is FQNEAQ (reference sequence). The CDR3 coding sequence is TGTGCCAGCAGGCCTCTCCGCGGGGCAGGGCTTAATGAAAAACTGTTTTTT. This encodes CASRPLRGAGLNEKLFF.

This clone was seen only a few times. The chain employs TRBV29-1 and TRBJ2-5; the D gene is possibly TRBD1 (5 bases). CDR3 length: 13 amino acids. Germline V gives CDR1 SQVTM, CDR2 ANQGSEA. V was shortened by 1 base and J by 4 bases, with 10 bases between the two germline ends. The CDR3, as DNA: TGCAGCGTTGAAGCTAGGCAGGGAGAGACCCAGTACTTC. This translates into CSVEARQGETQYF.

The V gene is TRBV27, the J gene TRBJ1-1, with D possibly TRBD1 on 5 matching bases. CDR1 and CDR2 from the germline V gene are MNHEY and SMNVEV (reference sequence). Trimming cost V 5 bases and J 4 bases, with 11 bases left between them. The CDR3 consists of 13 residues. CDR3 coding DNA: TGTGCCAGCAGTCGGGAGGGGTTCACTGAAGCTTTCTTT. Translated, it gives CASSREGFTEAFF.

CDR3 in amino acids: CASRRTSESTDTQYF. CDR3 in DNA: TGTGCCAGTAGGCGGACTAGCGAGTCAACAGATACGCAGTATTTT. The chain is built from TRBV19 and TRBJ2-3, with 9 bases that match TRBD2. V was pared by 6 bases and J by 3 bases, with 7 bases of the junction left unmatched. The CDR3 covers 15 residues. From germline, CDR1 is LNHDA and CDR2 SQIVND (reference sequence).

This sequence joins TRBV7-9 and TRBJ2-1; 10 bases are a match to TRBD2. This CDR3 spans 15 amino acids. Germline-derived CDR1 and CDR2 are SEHNR and FQNEAQ (reference sequence). V shed 5 bases, J shed 3 bases, and the junction held 4 bases outside the gene matches. CDR3 residues: CASSRTSGRYNEQFF. CDR3 coding DNA: TGTGCCAGCAGCAGGACTAGCGGACGCTACAATGAGCAGTTCTTC. The whole variable domain, filled in from reference TRBV7-9 and TRBJ2-1, reads DTGVSQNPRHKITKRGQNVTFRCDPISEHNRLYWYRQTLGQGPEFLTYFQNEAQLEKSRLLSDRFSAERPKGSFSTLEIQRTEQGDSAMYLCASSRTSGRYNEQFFGPGTRLTVL.

The count of this clone is one. Written as DNA, the CDR3 is TGTGCCAGCAGCCCTTCGGCAGGCAACAATCAGCCCCAGCATTTT. It translates to CASSPSAGNNQPQHF. V and J are TRBV6-1 and TRBJ1-5, with D unclear. The CDR3 is made up of 15 amino acids. CDR1 MNHNS and CDR2 SASEGT come from the germline V gene. Trimming removed 6 bases from V and 3 bases from J, with 15 bases in between.

The genes are TRBV20-1 and TRBJ2-7; maybe TRBD2 (6 bases). The V end was cut by 5 bases, the J end by 4 bases, with 9 bases between. Germline assignment: CDR1 DFQATT and CDR2 SNEGSKA (reference sequence). The CDR3 runs to 11 residues. CDR3 loop: CSALGGYEQYF. CDR3 nucleotides: TGCAGTGCTCTCGGAGGGTACGAGCAGTACTTC.

The rearrangement links TRBV7-7 to TRBJ1-3; D gene ambiguous. Deletions cut 5 bases from V and 2 bases from J, with 7 bases between. CDR3 size: 13 residues. CDR1 SSHAT and CDR2 FNYEAQ come from the germline V gene (reference sequence). The CDR3, as DNA: TGTGCCAGCAGCCCCGGGGCTGGAAACACCATATATTTT. Translation gives CASSPGAGNTIYF. Together with reference TRBV7-7 and TRBJ1-3, the CDR3 gives the full variable domain: GAGVSQSPRYKVTKRGQDVTLRCDPISSHATLYWYQQALGQGPEFLTYFNYEAQPDKSGLPSDRFSAERPEGSISTLTIQRTEQRDSAMYRCASSPGAGNTIYFGEGSWLTVV.

The V gene is TRBV5-1, the J gene TRBJ1-4, with TRBD1 identical over 8 bases. The V segment lost 5 bases and the J segment 3 bases; nucleotides outside the gene matches: 6. Looked up from germline, CDR1 is SGHRS and CDR2 is YFSETQ. The CDR3 has 15 residues. CDR3 sequence (DNA): TGCGCCAGCAGATCTCACAGGGGGGCTAATGAAAAACTGTTTTTT. Its translation is CASRSHRGANEKLFF.

The V call is TRBV27, the J call TRBJ2-2; 10 bases align to TRBD1. The V gene end was trimmed by 9 bases and the J gene end by 3 bases; junction bases not matched to a gene: 10. The CDR3 runs to 16 residues. CDR1 is MNHEY, CDR2 SMNVEV, per germline (reference sequence). CDR3: CASKGTGELYTGELFF. In nucleotides, the CDR3 is TGTGCCAGTAAGGGGACAGGGGAGTTATACACCGGGGAGCTGTTTTTT.

The chain has TRBV25-1 and TRBJ2-3; D not certain. Looked up from germline, CDR1 is MGHDK and CDR2 is SYGVNS. This CDR3 region has 16 residues. The germline V and J ends were trimmed by 2 bases and 2 bases, with 14 bases remaining between them. DNA for the CDR3: TGTGCCAGCAGTGAAAAGGAGTTGGCGCCCACAGATACGCAGTATTTT. It codes for CASSEKELAPTDTQYF.

This chain connects TRBV21-1 to TRBJ2-4; the table gives TRBD1 as D, unverified against the DNA. TRBV21-1 is a pseudogene segment. The CDR3 consists of 15 residues. CDR3 sequence: CASSRVKGAKNIQYF. CDR3 nucleotide sequence: TGTGCCAGCAGCAGGGTCAAGGGGGCCAAAAACATTCAGTACTTC.

CDR3 in DNA: TGTGCCTGGAGTCCGGACAGGGGGCCTACTGAAGCTTTCTTT. Its protein is CAWSPDRGPTEAFF. The chain is built from TRBV30 and TRBJ1-1; 11 nucleotides line up with TRBD1. This CDR3 is 14 amino acids long. Germline CDR1 GTSNPN, CDR2 SVGIG (reference sequence). Germline trimming cut 2 bases from V and 5 bases from J; bases unmatched to any gene: 4.

The gene calls are TRBV27 and TRBJ2-7; no clear D. The V gene lost 11 bases and the J gene lost 2 bases, with 7 bases spanning the gap. This CDR3 contains 10 residues. Germline loops: CDR1 MNHEY, CDR2 SMNVEV (reference sequence). The CDR3 reads CAVGAYEQYF. In DNA, the CDR3 is TGTGCCGTAGGAGCCTACGAGCAGTACTTC.

V usage is TRBV11-3 and J usage is TRBJ2-5; TRBD2 aligns across 8 bases. J gave up 5 bases and V 5 bases, and 10 bases lay outside the gene matches. Per the germline V gene, CDR1 is SGHNT and CDR2 is YENEEA. The CDR3 is 15 amino acids. The CDR3 DNA reads TGTGCCAGCAGCCCTAGTCGGGGGGGCGACGAGACCCAGTACTTC. Protein: CASSPSRGGDETQYF.